These 11 T cell receptor beta chains were all obtained from the same sample, sequenced in a study of CD8+ T cells in alopecia areata. RNA was isolated and reverse transcribed to cDNA, the sequencing template. Assay used: immunoSEQ multiplex PCR; TCRdb lists only in-frame clones, some missing. The data contain 200,000 or so clones, approximately 38% of them singletons. Treatment specified: oral pan-JAK inhibitor, 5-10 mg twice daily. Material: CD4+ T cells sorted from blood, obtained between weeks 30 and 35, from a patient treated with tofacitinib. Receptors were obtained from a human donor with alopecia areata.

The chain is built from TRBV7-2 and TRBJ1-2, with D possibly matching TRBD1 (5 bases). V dropped 3 bases and J dropped 5 bases, with 10 bases sitting between them. This CDR3 is built from 13 residues. Germline CDR1 SGHTA, CDR2 FQGNSA. The CDR3: CASSFNRGYGYTF. In DNA form, the CDR3 reads TGTGCCAGCAGCTTCAATAGGGGATATGGCTACACCTTC. Full variable domain (missing parts from reference TRBV7-2 and TRBJ1-2): GAGVSQSPSNKVTEKGKDVELRCDPISGHTALYWYRQSLGQGLEFLIYFQGNSAPDKSGLPSDRFSAERTGGSVSTLTIQRTQQEDSAVYLCASSFNRGYGYTFGSGTRLTVV.

V and J are TRBV5-1 and TRBJ1-1; D uncertain. The CDR3 is 14 residues long. V was pared by 2 bases and J by 4 bases, with 12 bases between. The germline CDR1 and CDR2 sequences are SGHRS and YFSETQ. The CDR3 sequence: CASSFLEFSTEAFF. The DNA of the CDR3 is TGCGCCAGCAGCTTTCTTGAGTTTTCCACTGAAGCTTTCTTT.

This clone has just a few counts. The chain joins TRBV30 to TRBJ1-1; a possible D gene is TRBD1 (6 bases). CDR1 is GTSNPN, CDR2 SVGIG, per germline (reference sequence). The CDR3 loop spans 12 amino acids. V lost 3 bases and J lost 11, with 16 bases in between. The CDR3 coding sequence is TGTGCCTGGAGACAGGGCCCCGGGAAGGCTTTCTTT. Amino acid sequence: CAWRQGPGKAFF.

The chain links TRBV27 to TRBJ1-2, with D possibly matching TRBD1 (6 bases). Deletions cut 3 bases from V and 5 bases from J, with 10 bases between. Germline V gene sequence: CDR1 MNHEY, CDR2 SMNVEV (reference sequence). This CDR3 contains 13 residues. The CDR3 DNA follows: TGTGCCAGCAGTTTCACGGGGGCGTATGGCTACACCTTC. It encodes CASSFTGAYGYTF.

A few counts support this clone. The chain combines TRBV30 with TRBJ2-3, with 7 bases aligning to TRBD2. Germline V gives CDR1 GTSNPN, CDR2 SVGIG (reference sequence). This CDR3 region has 16 residues. Losses at the gene ends were 2 bases for V and 1 base for J; bases not matched to a gene: 9. The CDR3 DNA follows: TGTGCCTGGAGTCCCGGGACTAACCGTCGCACAGATACGCAGTATTTT. Translation gives CAWSPGTNRRTDTQYF.

The chain combines TRBV2 with TRBJ1-1, with D maybe TRBD1 (5 bases). This CDR3 is 13 amino acids long. Trimming took 8 bases from V and 1 from J, leaving 11 bases between them. Per germline, CDR1 SNHLY and CDR2 FYNNEI. The CDR3: CASGRDRNTEAFF. In DNA, the CDR3 is TGTGCCAGCGGAAGGGACCGGAACACTGAAGCTTTCTTT.

The chain joins TRBV5-6 to TRBJ1-4; D unclear. Germline V gives CDR1 SGHDT, CDR2 YYEEEE. V was shortened by 0 bases and J by 1 base, with 1 base between the two germline ends. The CDR3 spans 13 residues. The CDR3 here is CASSLVTNEKLFF. The DNA of the CDR3 is TGTGCCAGCAGCTTGGTAACTAATGAAAAACTGTTTTTT.

Only a few counts were recorded for this clone. The J gene is TRBJ1-3, the V gene TRBV6-1, with D hard to call. Trimming shortened V by 0 bases and J by 5 bases, and 5 bases separated the two germline ends. The CDR3 covers 13 residues. Germline CDR1 is MNHNS and CDR2 is SASEGT. CDR3 sequence: CASSEAFRNTIYF. CDR3 sequence (DNA): TGTGCCAGCAGTGAAGCTTTCCGAAACACCATATATTTT.

The chain has TRBV9 and TRBJ1-2; tentative D call: TRBD1 (5 bases). This CDR3 has 15 residues. The germline V gene has CDR1 SGDLS and CDR2 YYNGEE. The V end lost 0 bases, the J end lost 6 bases, and 15 bases lay between the germline ends. The chain's CDR3 is CASSVEGGVGNGYTF. CDR3 DNA sequence: TGTGCCAGCAGCGTAGAAGGAGGGGTCGGGAATGGCTACACCTTC.

This chain links TRBV2 with TRBJ2-1; D ambiguous. CDR3 length: 11 residues. Germline V lookup: CDR1 SNHLY, CDR2 FYNNEI. Trimming stripped 1 base from V and 7 bases from J, with 2 bases between. The CDR3: CASSEVNEQFF. CDR3 nucleotide sequence: TGTGCCAGCAGTGAAGTTAATGAGCAGTTCTTC. Based on the CDR3 plus reference TRBV2 and TRBJ2-1, the full variable domain is EPEVTQTPSHQVTQMGQEVILRCVPISNHLYFYWYRQILGQKVEFLVSFYNNEISEKSEIFDDQFSVERPDGSNFTLKIRSTKLEDSAMYFCASSEVNEQFFGPGTRLTVL.

This clone was counted between two and nine times. V usage is TRBV5-1 and J usage is TRBJ2-7; a possible D gene is TRBD1 (6 bases). Deletions cut 4 bases from V and 2 bases from J, with 10 bases between. Germline CDR1 and CDR2: SGHRS and YFSETQ. This CDR3 has 13 residues. CDR3 sequence reads: CASSQGFPYEQYF. The CDR3 nucleotides are TGCGCCAGCAGCCAGGGGTTTCCCTACGAGCAGTACTTC.